The sequence of this TCR beta chain was determined in a study of blood T cell repertoires in COVID-19. The table came from immunoSEQ multiplex PCR; TCRdb's copy has only in-frame clones and leaves some out. The sample consists of roughly 110,000 clones, around 83% of them appearing once. The sequence came from an older woman with COVID-19, enrolled during active disease. Sequencing was done on a sample of peripheral blood.

This chain's CDR3 is CASSPIPGQGSYEQFF. The CDR3 DNA sequence: TGTGCCAGCAGCCCAATCCCGGGACAGGGTTCTTATGAGCAGTTCTTC. This sequence joins TRBV9 and TRBJ2-1; 9 bases fit TRBD1. CDR1 and CDR2 from the germline V gene are SGDLS and YYNGEE. This CDR3 is 16 amino acids long. V was pared by 4 bases and J by 8 bases, with 13 bases of the junction left unmatched.